The 3 T cell receptor beta chains in this list originate from one sample, sequenced in a study of vaccination and CD4 T cells after COVID-19. The Oncomine TCR Beta short-read assay was applied to DNA of cultured CD4+ T cells. TCRdb processed the PCR reads anew with MiXCR; each CDR3 protein has one entry. The profile shows under 11,000 distinct CDR3 sequences, 50% to 60% of them singletons. Their cognate antigens are unknown. Sample treatment: roughly 10-day PBMC culture with coronavirus spike peptide pools or control peptides (ViraFEST assay). The sample taken for sequencing was CD4+ T cells from blood, cultured in vitro. The source is a human donor who had recovered from COVID-19.

The chain employs TRBV6-1 and TRBJ1-1; possibly TRBD1 for D (6 bases). With 5 bases removed from V and 4 bases from J, the gap between germline ends came to 8 bases. CDR3 length: 12 amino acids. Germline lookup yields CDR1 MNHNS and CDR2 SASEGT. In DNA form, the CDR3 reads TGTGCCAGCAGTACAGGGCCCACTGAAGCTTTCTTT. Translated: CASSTGPTEAFF.

The chain recombines TRBV4-1 with TRBJ1-2, with D perhaps matching TRBD1 (6 bases). The CDR3 consists of 18 residues. V lost 0 bases, J lost 8 bases, and 25 bases lay in between. Germline CDR1 and CDR2: MGHRA and YSYEKL. The CDR3 loop reads CASSQDLFGGPGAVGYTF. The CDR3 nucleotides are TGCGCCAGCAGCCAAGATCTTTTCGGAGGGCCGGGGGCGGTAGGCTACACCTTC.

The chain has TRBV10-3 and TRBJ1-5, with 10 bases identical to TRBD1. This CDR3 has 17 residues. The V and J ends lost 6 bases and 3 bases, in that order; junction bases with no gene match: 11. Germline V gene sequence: CDR1 ENHRY, CDR2 SYGVKD. In DNA, the CDR3 is TGTGCCATCAGCCCGGGACAGGGGCAACCCACCAATCAGCCCCAGCATTTT. Its protein is CAISPGQGQPTNQPQHF.